The sequence of this T cell receptor beta chain was determined in a study of T cell clonality in common variable immunodeficiency. Study conclusions and caveats: Compared with healthy controls, CVID subjects showed increased TCRbeta clonality, mostly in about a third.

Some clones are missing from TCRdb's copy, which holds only in-frame ones; the method was immunoSEQ multiplex PCR. The sample shows 75,000 to 85,000 clones, none of them appearing just once. This clone was seen repeatedly, ten times or more. The antigen remains undetermined. The missing CDR3 end, 3 residues past where the read stops, is filled in from the germline J gene. Per the germline V gene, CDR1 is DFQATT and CDR2 is SNEGSKA (reference sequence). The CDR3 totals 13 residues. Trimming shortened V by 2 bases and J by 2 bases, and 9 bases separated the two germline ends. The rearrangement joins TRBV20-1 to TRBJ2-5, with D unresolved. The TCR originated in a person between 18 and 70 years old in good health. Specimen: peripheral blood mononuclear cells. The part of the CDR3 DNA that was read is TGCAGTGCTAGACACGACAAGCAAGAGACC. Residues: CSARHDKQET. The full CDR3 reads CSARHDKQETQYF.